This T cell receptor (beta chain) was recorded in a study of monozygotic twins with inflammatory bowel disease. UMIs bearing a 6-nucleotide sample barcode were added through template switching. TCRdb reprocessed the 5' RACE reads; each CDR3 protein has one entry and no DNA is given. This sample's clone table lists about 160,000 distinct CDR3 sequences. On this clonotype itself: Its antigen is currently unknown.

The germline V gene has CDR1 LGHNT and CDR2 FRNRAP. CDR3 length equals 15 residues. General study points: Limited statistical power may explain no repertoire similarity difference between concordant and discordant twins. TCRbeta inverse Simpson diversity was decreased in IBD patients versus healthy co-twins.

The sequence came from a human donor with ulcerative colitis or Crohn's disease, or a healthy co-twin of an affected twin (not recorded which). The sample taken for sequencing was blood. The chain carries TRBV12-5 and TRBJ1-2; checking the TCRdb D call of TRBD1 is not possible without DNA. The CDR3 spells CASGPGTELDYGYTF.